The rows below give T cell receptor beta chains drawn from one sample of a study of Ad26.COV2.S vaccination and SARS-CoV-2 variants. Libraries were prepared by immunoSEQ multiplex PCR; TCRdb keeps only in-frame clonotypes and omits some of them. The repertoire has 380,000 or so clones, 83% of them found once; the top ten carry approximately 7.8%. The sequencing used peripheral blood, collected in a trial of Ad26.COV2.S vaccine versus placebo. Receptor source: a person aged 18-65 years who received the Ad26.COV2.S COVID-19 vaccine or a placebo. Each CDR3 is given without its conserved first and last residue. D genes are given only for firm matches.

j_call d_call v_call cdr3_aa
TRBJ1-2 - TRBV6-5 ASSYSQGPHGYT
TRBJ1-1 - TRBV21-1 ASSKGARGANTEAF
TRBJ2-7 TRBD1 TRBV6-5 ASRLGQGFAYEQY
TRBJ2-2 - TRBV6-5 ASRAMTGELF
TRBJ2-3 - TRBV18 ASSPCLRRRDKKHTDTQY
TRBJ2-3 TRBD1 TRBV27 ASTRQGEADTQY
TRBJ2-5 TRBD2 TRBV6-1 ASSEEGLAAETQY
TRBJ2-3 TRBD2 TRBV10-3 AISQSGVTDTQY
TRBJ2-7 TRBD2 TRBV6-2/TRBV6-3 ASSYVGGEQY
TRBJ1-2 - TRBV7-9 ASSLKSGVGYGYT
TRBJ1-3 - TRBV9 ASSEGGSLGNTIY
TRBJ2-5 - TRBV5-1 ASSITPGIEETQY
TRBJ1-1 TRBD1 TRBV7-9 ASSPQGGEAF
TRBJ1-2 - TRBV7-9 ASSGAGEDGYT
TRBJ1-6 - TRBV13 ASSLYQYNSPLH
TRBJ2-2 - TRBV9 AGSSGGTGELF
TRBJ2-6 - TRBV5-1 ASSLLSGANVLT
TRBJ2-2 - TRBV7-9 ASSLTGWGNTGELF
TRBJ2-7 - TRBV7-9 ASSYMDSETYYEQY
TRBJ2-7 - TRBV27 ASRISGAEWTPFEQY
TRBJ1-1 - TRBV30 AWSLTGSTEAF
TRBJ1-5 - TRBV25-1 ASSGGHSNQPQH
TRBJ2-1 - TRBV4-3 ASSPYRETYNEQF
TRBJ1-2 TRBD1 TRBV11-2 ATPSGQGIYGYT
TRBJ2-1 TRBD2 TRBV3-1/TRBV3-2 ASSPDSGSRYNEQF
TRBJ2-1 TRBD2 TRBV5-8 ASSFSSGAYNEQF
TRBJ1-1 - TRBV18 ASSPYLGENTEAF
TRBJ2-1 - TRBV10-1 ASSELPGRKQF
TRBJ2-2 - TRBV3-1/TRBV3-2 ASRQRDTYSGNTGELF
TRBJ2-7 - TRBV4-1 ASSQGGGYSYEQY
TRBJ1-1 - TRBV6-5 ASSRPGGGNTEAF
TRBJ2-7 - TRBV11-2 ASGGGMVRKYEQY
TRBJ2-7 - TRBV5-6 ASSPAGQGAYEQY
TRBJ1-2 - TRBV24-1 ATSDPWEMGYT
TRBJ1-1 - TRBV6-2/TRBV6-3 ASSAEANTEAF
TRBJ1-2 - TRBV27 ASSLSGLAGYT
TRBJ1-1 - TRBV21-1 ASSKVEEEPLWNTEAF
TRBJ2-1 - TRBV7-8 ASSPTSSRLVEQF
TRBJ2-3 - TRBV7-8 ASSPKGADTQY
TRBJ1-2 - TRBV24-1 ATSQSDGRGYT
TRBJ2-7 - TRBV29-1 SVEGLAYEQY
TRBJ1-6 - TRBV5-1 ASSLGRGDSPLH
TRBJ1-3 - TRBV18 ASSPGLPAGNTIY
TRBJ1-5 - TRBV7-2 ASSGSGLPNQPQH
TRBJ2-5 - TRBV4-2 ASSPPGGETQY
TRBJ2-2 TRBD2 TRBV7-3 ASRGANTGELF
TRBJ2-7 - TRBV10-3 AISESSEMPYEQY
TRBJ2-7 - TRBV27 ASSLRADFYEQY
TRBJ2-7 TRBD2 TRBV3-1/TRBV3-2 ASSLYSGRRSYEQY